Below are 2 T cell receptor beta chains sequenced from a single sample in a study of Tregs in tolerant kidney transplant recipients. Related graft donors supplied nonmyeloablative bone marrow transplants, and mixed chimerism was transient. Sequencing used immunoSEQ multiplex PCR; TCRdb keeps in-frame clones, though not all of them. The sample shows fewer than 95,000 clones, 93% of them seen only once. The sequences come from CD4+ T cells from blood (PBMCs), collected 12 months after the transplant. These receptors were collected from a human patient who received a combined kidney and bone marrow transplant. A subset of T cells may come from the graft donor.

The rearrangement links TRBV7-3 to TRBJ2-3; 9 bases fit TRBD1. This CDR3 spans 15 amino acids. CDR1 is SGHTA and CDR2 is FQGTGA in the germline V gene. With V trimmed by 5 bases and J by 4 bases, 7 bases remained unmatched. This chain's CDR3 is CASSSTGGSADTQYF. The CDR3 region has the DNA TGTGCCAGCAGCAGTACAGGGGGCAGCGCAGATACGCAGTATTTT.

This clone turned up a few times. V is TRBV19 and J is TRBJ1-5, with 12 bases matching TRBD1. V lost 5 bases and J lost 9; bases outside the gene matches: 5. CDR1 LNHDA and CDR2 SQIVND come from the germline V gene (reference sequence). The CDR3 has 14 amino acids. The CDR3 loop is CASSPGQGAVPQHF. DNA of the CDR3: TGTGCCAGTAGTCCGGGACAGGGGGCCGTGCCCCAGCATTTT.